This T cell receptor (beta chain) was identified in a study of blood T cell repertoires in COVID-19. In the authors' workflow: Researchers report that nucleated cell counts were estimated from reference gene primer amplification. TCRdb keeps only in-frame clones here, not all; method: immunoSEQ multiplex PCR. The D gene and trimming were derived from the DNA, and the V and J assignments and clone size from that table. The table has approximately 260,000 clones, approximately 79% seen once; the top ten hold roughly 4%. Participants were aged roughly 18 to 90 years from around 24 US areas. This CDR3 has 17 amino acids. J was trimmed by 1 base and V by 3 bases; bases with no gene match: 4. From germline, CDR1 is MNHEY and CDR2 SMNVEV (reference sequence).

The material sequenced was PBMCs or T cells enriched from blood (not recorded which). The sequence derives from a man aged 30 to 39 with acute COVID-19. This chain joins TRBV27 and TRBJ2-2; 11 nucleotides line up with TRBD2. DNA for the CDR3: TGTGCCAGCAGTTTCTACGGGACTAGCGGGAACACCGGGGAGCTGTTTTTT. Translating gives CASSFYGTSGNTGELFF.